This T cell receptor beta chain was obtained from a study of blood T cells in healthy people across ages. Looked up from germline, CDR1 is MNHEY and CDR2 is SMNVEV (reference sequence). Trimming shortened V by 4 bases and J by 7 bases, and 10 bases separated the two germline ends. CDR3 size: 12 residues. Donors were systemically healthy Caucasian individuals from Russia aged about 6 to 90 years. It was with a sample-barcoded 5' primer and a J-beta primer mix that a second PCR of about 6 to 12 cycles was run. In TCRdb, the 5' RACE reads were re-called with MiXCR into one record per CDR3 protein. This sample has some 750,000 distinct CDR3 sequences, with approximately 22% found just once.

The sequencing sample was made of blood. The source is a man between 70 and 80 years old in good health. The chain carries TRBV27 and TRBJ1-1; D uncertain. CDR3 in DNA: TGTGCCAGCAGTTCAAGACTGGGTGAAGCTTTCTTT. Amino acids: CASSSRLGEAFF.